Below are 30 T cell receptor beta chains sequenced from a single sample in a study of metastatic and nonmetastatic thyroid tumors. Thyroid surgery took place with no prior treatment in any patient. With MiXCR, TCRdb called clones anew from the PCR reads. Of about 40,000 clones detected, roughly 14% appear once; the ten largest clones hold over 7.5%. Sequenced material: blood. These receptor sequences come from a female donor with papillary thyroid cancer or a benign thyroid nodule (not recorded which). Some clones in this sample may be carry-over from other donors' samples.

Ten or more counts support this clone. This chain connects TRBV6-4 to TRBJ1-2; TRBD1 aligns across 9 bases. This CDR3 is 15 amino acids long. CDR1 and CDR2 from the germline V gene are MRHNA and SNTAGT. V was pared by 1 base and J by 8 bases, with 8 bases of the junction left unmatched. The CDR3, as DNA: TGTGCCAGCAGTGACTTTCTGAGGACAGGGGAAGGCTACACCTTC. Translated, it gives CASSDFLRTGEGYTF.

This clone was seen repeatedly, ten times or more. The DNA for the CDR3 is TGCAGTGCTAGAGATACAGCGGGAGACTACAATGAGCAGTTCTTC. It specifies CSARDTAGDYNEQFF. The V and J genes are TRBV20-1 and TRBJ2-1; 8 bases are shared with TRBD2. The trim removed 0 bases at V and 3 bases at J, leaving 4 bases unmatched. CDR3 size: 15 residues. Per the germline V gene, CDR1 is DFQATT and CDR2 is SNEGSKA (reference sequence).

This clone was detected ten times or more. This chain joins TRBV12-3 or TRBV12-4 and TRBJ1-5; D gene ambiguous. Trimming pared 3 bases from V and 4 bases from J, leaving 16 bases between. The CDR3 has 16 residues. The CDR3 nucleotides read TGTGCCAGCAGTTTCCCCCCCCCCCGGAGAAATCAGCCCCAGCATTTT. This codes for CASSFPPPRRNQPQHF.

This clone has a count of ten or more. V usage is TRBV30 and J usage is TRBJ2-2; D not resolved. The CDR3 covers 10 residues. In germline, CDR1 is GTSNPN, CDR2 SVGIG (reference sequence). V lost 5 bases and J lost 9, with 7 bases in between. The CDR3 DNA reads TGTGCCTGGGGTAACCGGGAGCTGTTTTTT. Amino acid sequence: CAWGNRELFF.

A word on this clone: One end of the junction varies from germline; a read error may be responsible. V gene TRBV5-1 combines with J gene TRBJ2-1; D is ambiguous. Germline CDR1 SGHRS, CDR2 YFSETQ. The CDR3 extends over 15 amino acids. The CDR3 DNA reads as TGCGCCAGCAGCTTGGAGGTCGCCCCAAACAATGATCAGTTCTTC. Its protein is CASSLEVAPNNDQFF.

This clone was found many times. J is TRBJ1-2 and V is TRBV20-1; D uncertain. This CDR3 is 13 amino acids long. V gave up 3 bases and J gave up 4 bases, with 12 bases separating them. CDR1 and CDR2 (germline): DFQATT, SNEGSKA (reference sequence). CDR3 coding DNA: TGCAGTGCTAGGTTTAGCCGCCCCTATGGCTACACCTTC. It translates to CSARFSRPYGYTF.

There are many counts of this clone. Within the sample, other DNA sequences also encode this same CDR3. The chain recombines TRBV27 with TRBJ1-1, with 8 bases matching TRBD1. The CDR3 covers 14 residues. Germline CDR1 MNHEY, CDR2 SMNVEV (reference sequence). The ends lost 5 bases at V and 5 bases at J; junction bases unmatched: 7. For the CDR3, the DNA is TGTGCCAGCAGTGCCCAGGGGGCGCCTACTGAAGCTTTCTTT. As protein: CASSAQGAPTEAFF.

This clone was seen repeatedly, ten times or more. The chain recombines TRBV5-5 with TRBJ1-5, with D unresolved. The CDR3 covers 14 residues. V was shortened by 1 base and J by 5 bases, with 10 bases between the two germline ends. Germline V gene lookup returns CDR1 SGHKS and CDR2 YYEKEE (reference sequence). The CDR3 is CASSLSDSYQPQHF. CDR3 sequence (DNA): TGTGCCAGCAGCTTGTCTGACTCTTATCAGCCCCAGCATTTT. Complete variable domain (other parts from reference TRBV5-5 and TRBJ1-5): DAGVTQSPTHLIKTRGQQVTLRCSPISGHKSVSWYQQVLGQGPQFIFQYYEKEERGRGNFPDRFSARQFPNYSSELNVNALLLGDSALYLCASSLSDSYQPQHFGDGTRLSIL.

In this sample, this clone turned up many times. The CDR3 sequence: CASSSTIYEQYF. CDR3 in DNA: TGTGCCAGCAGCTCTACGATCTACGAGCAGTACTTC. V is TRBV28 and J is TRBJ2-7; no definite D call. V lost 6 bases and J lost 3, with 9 bases in between. The CDR3 is 12 amino acids. Germline assignment: CDR1 MDHEN and CDR2 SYDVKM.

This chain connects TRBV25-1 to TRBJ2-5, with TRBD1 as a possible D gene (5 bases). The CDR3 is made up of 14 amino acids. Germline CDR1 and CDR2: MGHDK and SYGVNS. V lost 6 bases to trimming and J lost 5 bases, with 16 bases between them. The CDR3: CASRDDRVRETQYF. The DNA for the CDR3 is TGTGCCAGCAGAGACGACAGAGTACGTGAGACCCAGTACTTC. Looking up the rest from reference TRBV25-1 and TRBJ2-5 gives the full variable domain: EADIYQTPRYLVIGTGKKITLECSQTMGHDKMYWYQQDPGMELHLIHYSYGVNSTEKGDLSSESTVSRIRTEHFPLTLESARPSHTSQYLCASRDDRVRETQYFGPGTRLLVL.

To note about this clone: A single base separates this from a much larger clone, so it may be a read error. CDR3 sequence (DNA): TGTGCCAGCAGGACGTCGGACACTGAAGCTTTCTTT. It translates to CASRTSDTEAFF. The chain couples TRBV6-1 to TRBJ1-1; D gene unclear. The germline V gene encodes CDR1 MNHNS and CDR2 SASEGT. The CDR3 totals 12 residues. Trimming cost V 6 bases and J 3 bases, with 8 bases left between them.

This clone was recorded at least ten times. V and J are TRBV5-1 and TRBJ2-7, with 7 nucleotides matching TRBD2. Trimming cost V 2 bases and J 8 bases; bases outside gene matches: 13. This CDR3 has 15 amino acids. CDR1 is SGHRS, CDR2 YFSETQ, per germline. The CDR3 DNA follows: TGCGCCAGCAGCTTCAGCGGGGAGCCGTCGGTGAAGCAGTACTTC. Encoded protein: CASSFSGEPSVKQYF.

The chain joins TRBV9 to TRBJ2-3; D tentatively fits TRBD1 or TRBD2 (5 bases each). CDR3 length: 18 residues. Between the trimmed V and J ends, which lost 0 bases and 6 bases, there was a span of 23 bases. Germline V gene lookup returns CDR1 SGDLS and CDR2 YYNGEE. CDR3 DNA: TGTGCCAGCAGCGTAGGGGGGTTGCTGTGGGGCAGGTTGGATACGCAGTATTTT. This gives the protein CASSVGGLLWGRLDTQYF.

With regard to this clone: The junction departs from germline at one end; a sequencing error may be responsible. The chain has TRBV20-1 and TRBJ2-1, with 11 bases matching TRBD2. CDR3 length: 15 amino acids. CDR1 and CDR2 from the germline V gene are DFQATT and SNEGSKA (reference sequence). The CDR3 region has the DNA TGCAGTTCTCCCGTACCGGGACTAGCGGTCAATGAGCGGTTCTTC. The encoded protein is CSSPVPGLAVNERFF.

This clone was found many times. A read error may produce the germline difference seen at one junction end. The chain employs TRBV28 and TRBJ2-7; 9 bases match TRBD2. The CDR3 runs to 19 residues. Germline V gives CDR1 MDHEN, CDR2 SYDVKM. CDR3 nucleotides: TGTGCCAGCAGTTTATTGGGCAGTAGTTTAGCGGGAGACCTCTACCAGCAGTACTTC. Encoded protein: CASSLLGSSLAGDLYQQYF.

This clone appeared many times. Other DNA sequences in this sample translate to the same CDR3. CDR3 bases: TGTGCCAGCAGCTTAGATAGGCGGGAGCAGTTCTTC. Encoded protein: CASSLDRREQFF. The chain uses TRBV7-2 and TRBJ2-1; D not resolved. Germline V lookup: CDR1 SGHTA, CDR2 FQGNSA. This CDR3 has 12 amino acids. The V gene lost 1 base and the J gene lost 10 bases, with 8 bases spanning the gap.

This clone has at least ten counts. In nucleotides, the CDR3 is TGTGCCAGCTCACCGGGGGTAAATTCACCCCTCCACTTT. Protein sequence: CASSPGVNSPLHF. This chain uses TRBV18 with TRBJ1-6, with D perhaps matching TRBD1 (5 bases). Germline V CDR1 and CDR2: KGHSH, LQKENI. Trimming stripped 3 bases from V and 7 bases from J, with 7 bases between. The CDR3 runs to 13 residues.

CDR3 in DNA: TGCAGTGCTAGACGGGGGTCTGGCAATCAGCCCCAGCATTTT. Translating gives CSARRGSGNQPQHF. This chain joins TRBV20-1 and TRBJ1-5; D possibly corresponds to TRBD1 (5 bases). Trimming removed 2 bases at V and 2 bases at J, with 10 bases between. Germline CDR1 reads DFQATT; CDR2 reads SNEGSKA (reference sequence). This CDR3 is built from 14 residues.

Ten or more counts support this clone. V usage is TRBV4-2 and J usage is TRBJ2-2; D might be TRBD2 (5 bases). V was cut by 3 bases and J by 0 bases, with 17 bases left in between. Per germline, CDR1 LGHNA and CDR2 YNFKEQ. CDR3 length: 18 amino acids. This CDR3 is CASSQHRDPKTNTGELFF. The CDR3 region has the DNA TGTGCCAGCAGCCAGCACCGGGATCCCAAAACGAACACCGGGGAGCTGTTTTTT.

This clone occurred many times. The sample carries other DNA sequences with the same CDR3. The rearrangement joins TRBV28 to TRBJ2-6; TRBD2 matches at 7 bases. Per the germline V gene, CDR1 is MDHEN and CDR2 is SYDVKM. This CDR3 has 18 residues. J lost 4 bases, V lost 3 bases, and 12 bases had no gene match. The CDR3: CASSFKVGLGGGANVLTF. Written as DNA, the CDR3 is TGTGCCAGCAGTTTCAAAGTGGGGCTCGGGGGGGGGGCCAACGTCCTGACTTTC.

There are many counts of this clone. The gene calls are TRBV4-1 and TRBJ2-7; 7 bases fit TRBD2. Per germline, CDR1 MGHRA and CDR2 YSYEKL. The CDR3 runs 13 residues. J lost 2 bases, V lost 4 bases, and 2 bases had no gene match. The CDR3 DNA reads TGCGCCAGCAGCCCCGGGAGGACCTACGAGCAGTACTTC. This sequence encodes CASSPGRTYEQYF.

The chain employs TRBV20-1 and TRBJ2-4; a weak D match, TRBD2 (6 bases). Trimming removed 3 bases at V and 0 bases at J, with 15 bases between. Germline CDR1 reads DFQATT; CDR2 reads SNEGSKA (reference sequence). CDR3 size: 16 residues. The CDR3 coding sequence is TGCAGTGCTAGTAACCGGGAGCGCTTAGCCAAAAACATTCAGTACTTC. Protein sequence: CSASNRERLAKNIQYF.

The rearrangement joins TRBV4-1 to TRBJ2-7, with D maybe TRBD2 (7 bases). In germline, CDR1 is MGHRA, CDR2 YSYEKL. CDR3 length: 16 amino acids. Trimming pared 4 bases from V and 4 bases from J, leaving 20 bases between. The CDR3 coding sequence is TGCGCCAGCAGCCCTCTTTCAGGGGAGGGTTGGTACGAGCAGTACTTC. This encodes CASSPLSGEGWYEQYF.

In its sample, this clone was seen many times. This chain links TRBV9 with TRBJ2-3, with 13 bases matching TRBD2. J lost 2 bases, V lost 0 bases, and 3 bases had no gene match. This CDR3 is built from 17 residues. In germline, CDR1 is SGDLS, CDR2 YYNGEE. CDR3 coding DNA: TGTGCCAGCAGCGTAGAGGGACTAGCGGGGTACACAGATACGCAGTATTTT. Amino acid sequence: CASSVEGLAGYTDTQYF.

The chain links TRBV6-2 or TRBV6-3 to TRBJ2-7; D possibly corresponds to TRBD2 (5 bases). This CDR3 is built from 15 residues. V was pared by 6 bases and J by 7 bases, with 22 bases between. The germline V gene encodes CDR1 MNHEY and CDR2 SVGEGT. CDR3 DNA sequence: TGTGCCAGCAGCCCCTTCCCCCAGCGGCGTAGGGAGCAGTACTTC. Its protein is CASSPFPQRRREQYF.

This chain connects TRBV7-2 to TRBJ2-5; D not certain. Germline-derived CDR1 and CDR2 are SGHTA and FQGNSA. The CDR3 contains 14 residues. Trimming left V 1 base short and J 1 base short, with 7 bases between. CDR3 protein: CASSLVLVQETQYF. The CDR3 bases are TGTGCCAGCAGCTTAGTGTTAGTCCAAGAGACCCAGTACTTC.

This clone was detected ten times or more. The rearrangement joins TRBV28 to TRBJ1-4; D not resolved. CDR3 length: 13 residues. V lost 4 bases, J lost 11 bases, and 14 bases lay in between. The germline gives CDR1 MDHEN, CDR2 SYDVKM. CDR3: CASSSPPAAKLFF. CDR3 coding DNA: TGTGCCAGCAGTTCACCTCCGGCAGCTAAACTGTTTTTT.

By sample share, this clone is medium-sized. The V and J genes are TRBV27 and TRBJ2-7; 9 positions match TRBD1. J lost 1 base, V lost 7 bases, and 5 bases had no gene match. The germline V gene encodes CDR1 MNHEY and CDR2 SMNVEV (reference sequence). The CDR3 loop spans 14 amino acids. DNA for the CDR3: TGTGCCAGCACATTGGGGACAGGGTCCTACGAGCAGTACTTC. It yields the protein CASTLGTGSYEQYF.

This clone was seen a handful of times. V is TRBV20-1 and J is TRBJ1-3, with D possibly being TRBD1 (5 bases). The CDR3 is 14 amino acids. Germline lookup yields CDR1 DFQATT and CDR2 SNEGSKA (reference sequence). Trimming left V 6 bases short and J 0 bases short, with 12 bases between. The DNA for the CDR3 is TGCAGTGCCCGGGACGGCTTCTCTGGAAACACCATATATTTT. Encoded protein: CSARDGFSGNTIYF.

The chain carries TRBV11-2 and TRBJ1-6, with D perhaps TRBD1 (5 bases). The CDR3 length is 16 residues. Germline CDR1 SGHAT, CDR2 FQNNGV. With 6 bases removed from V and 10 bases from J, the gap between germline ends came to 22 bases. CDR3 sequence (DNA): TGTGCCAGCAGAAGGGTAGGGGCCACCGCGGGGTCACCCCTCCACTTT. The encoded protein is CASRRVGATAGSPLHF.